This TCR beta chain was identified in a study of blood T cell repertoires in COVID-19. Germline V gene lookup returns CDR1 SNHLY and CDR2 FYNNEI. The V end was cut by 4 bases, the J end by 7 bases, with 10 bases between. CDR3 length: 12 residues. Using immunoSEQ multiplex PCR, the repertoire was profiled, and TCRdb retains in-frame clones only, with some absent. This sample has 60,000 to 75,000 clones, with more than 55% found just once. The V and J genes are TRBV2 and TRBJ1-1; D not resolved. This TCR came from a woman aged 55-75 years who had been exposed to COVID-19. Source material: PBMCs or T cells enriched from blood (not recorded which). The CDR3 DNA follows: TGTGCCAGCAGTGCACAACGTTTTGAAGCTTTCTTT. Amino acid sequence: CASSAQRFEAFF.